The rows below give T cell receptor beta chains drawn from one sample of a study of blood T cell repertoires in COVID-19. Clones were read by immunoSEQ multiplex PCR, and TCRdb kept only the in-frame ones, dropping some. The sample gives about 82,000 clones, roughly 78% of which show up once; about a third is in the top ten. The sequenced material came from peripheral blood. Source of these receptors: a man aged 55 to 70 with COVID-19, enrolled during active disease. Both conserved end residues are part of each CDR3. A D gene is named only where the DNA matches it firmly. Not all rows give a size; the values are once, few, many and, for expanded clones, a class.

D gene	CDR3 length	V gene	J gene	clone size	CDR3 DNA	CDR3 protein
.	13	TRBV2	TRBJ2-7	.	TGTGCCAGCAGTTTAGTAGGAGCCTACGAGCAGTACTTC	CASSLVGAYEQYF
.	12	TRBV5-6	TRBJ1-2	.	TGTGCCAGCAGCTTGGCCGGGTTTGGCTACACCTTC	CASSLAGFGYTF
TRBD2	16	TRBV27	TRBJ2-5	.	TGTGCCAGCAGTTTGTACGGGACTAGGGTTGACGAGACCCAGTACTTC	CASSLYGTRVDETQYF
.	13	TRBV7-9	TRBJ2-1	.	TGTGCCAGCAGCTTAGCAGGGGGAGATGAGCAGTTCTTC	CASSLAGGDEQFF
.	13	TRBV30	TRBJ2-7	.	TGTGCCTGGGGGAGGACAGGCGGCATCGAGCAGTACTTC	CAWGRTGGIEQYF
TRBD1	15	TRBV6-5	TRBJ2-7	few	TGTGCCAGCAGGGACCCGGGACAGGGGATGTACGAGCAGTACTTC	CASRDPGQGMYEQYF
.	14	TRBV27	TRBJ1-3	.	TGTGCCAGCAGTAAACAGCCCTCTGGAAACACCATATATTTT	CASSKQPSGNTIYF
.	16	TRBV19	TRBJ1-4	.	TGTGCCAGTAGTATACAGGGGAATCCAACTAATGAAAAACTGTTTTTT	CASSIQGNPTNEKLFF
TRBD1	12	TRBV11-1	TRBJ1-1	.	TGTGCCAGCAGCCCCACGAGGGGGCGAGCTTTCTTT	CASSPTRGRAFF
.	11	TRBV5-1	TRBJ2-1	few	TGCGCCAGCAGCGGGGAGACTAGTAGGTTCTTC	CASSGETSRFF
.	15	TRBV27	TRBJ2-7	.	TGTGCCAGCAGTTTATCGCGCATACAGGCCTACGAGCAGTACTTC	CASSLSRIQAYEQYF
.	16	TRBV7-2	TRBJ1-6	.	TGTGCCAGCAGCTCACCGCCGGGGGACGGGGGTAGGGCCCTCCACTTT	CASSSPPGDGGRALHF
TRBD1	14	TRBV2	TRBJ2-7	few	TGTGCCAGCAGTTCGACAGGGGCACCCTACGAGCAGTACTTC	CASSSTGAPYEQYF
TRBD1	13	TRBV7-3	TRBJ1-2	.	TGTGCCAGCAGCCGAGACAGGGGGTGGGGCTACACCTTC	CASSRDRGWGYTF
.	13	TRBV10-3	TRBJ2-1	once	TGTGCCATCAGTGAGTCAGGGGGAAATGAGCAGTTCTTC	CAISESGGNEQFF
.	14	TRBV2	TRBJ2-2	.	TGTGCCAGCAGTGTCCCAAAGAACACCGGGGAGCTGTTTTTT	CASSVPKNTGELFF
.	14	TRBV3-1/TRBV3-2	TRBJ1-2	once	TGTGCCAGCAGCCCACAGGGTGGAGACTATGGCTACACCTTC	CASSPQGGDYGYTF
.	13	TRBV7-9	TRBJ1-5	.	TGTGCCAGCAGCCAAACAGGGAATCAGCCCCAGCATTTT	CASSQTGNQPQHF
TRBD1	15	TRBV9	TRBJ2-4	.	TGTGCCAGCAGCGTTCATTGGGACAGAAAAAACATTCAGTACTTC	CASSVHWDRKNIQYF
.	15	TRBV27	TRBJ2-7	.	TGTGCCAGCAGTTTATATAGGGGGGGTCCCTACGAGCAGTACTTC	CASSLYRGGPYEQYF
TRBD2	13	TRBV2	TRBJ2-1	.	TGTGCCAGCAGGGACGGGGGGAACTATGAGCAGTTCTTC	CASRDGGNYEQFF
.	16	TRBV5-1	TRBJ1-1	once	TGCGCCAGCAGCTTGGATCAGACCGGGGGATTGGATGAAGCTTTCTTT	CASSLDQTGGLDEAFF
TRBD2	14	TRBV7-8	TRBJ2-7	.	TGTGCCAGCAGCTTAGGGCTAGCGGCCTACGAGCAGTACTTC	CASSLGLAAYEQYF
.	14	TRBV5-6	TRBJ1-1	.	TGTGCCAGCAGAAAGGACAGCGGGAACACTGAAGCTTTCTTT	CASRKDSGNTEAFF
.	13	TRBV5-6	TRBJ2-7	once	TGTGCCAGCAGCTTGGCGCGGGGTGGGGAGCAGTACTTC	CASSLARGGEQYF
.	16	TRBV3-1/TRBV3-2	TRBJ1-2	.	TGTGCCAGCAGCCAACCCGGACAAGGGGCTAACTATGGCTACACCTTC	CASSQPGQGANYGYTF
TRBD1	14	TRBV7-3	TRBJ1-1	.	TGTGCCAGCAGCTTAAACAGGGGGAACACTGAAGCTTTCTTT	CASSLNRGNTEAFF
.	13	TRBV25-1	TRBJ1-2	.	TGTGCCAGCAGTCACAGCTCTAACTATGGCTACACCTTC	CASSHSSNYGYTF
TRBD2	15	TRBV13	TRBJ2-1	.	TGTGCCAGCAGCCCCCGCTGGCGGGAGCGGAATGAGCAGTTCTTC	CASSPRWRERNEQFF
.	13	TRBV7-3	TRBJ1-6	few	TGTGCCAGCAGCCGGAGTCAGAATACACCCCTCCACTTT	CASSRSQNTPLHF
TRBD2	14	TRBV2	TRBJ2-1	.	TGTGCCAGCAGGGAAGGGGACTACAATAATGAGCAGTTCTTC	CASREGDYNNEQFF
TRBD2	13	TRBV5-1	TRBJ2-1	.	TGCGCCAGCAGCACTCTACTAGCGGGGGAGCAGTTCTTC	CASSTLLAGEQFF
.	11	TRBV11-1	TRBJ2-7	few	TGTGCCAGCACACTAGCAGGCGAGCAGTACTTC	CASTLAGEQYF
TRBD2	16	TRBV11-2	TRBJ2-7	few	TGTGCCAGCAGCTTATACGGGGGGGCCCCCACCTACGAGCAGTACTTC	CASSLYGGAPTYEQYF
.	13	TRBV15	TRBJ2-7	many	TGTGCCACCAGCAGAGCCCAAGGGGACGAGCAGTACTTC	CATSRAQGDEQYF
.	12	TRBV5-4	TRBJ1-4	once	TGTGCCAGCAGCTTGGACAGATCCGTACTGTTTTTT	CASSLDRSVLFF